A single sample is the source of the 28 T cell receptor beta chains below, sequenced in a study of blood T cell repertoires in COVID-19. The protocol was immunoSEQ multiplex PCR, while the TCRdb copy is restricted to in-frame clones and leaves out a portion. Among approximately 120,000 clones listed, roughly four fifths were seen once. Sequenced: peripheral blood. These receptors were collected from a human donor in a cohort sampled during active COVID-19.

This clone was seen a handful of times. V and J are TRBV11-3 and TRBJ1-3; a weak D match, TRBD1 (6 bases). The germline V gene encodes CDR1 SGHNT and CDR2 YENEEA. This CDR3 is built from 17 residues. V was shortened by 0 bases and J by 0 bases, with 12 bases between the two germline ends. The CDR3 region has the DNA TGTGCCAGCAGCTTAGAAGCGGACAGTCCCTCTGGAAACACCATATATTTT. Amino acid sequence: CASSLEADSPSGNTIYF.

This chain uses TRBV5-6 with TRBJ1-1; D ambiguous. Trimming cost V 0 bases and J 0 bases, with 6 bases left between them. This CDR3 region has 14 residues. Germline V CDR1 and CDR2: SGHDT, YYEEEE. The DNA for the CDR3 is TGTGCCAGCAGCTTGGAACTGATGAACACTGAAGCTTTCTTT. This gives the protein CASSLELMNTEAFF.

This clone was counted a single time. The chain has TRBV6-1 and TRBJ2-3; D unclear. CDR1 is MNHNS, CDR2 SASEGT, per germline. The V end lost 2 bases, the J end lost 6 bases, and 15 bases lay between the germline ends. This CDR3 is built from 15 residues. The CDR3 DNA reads TGTGCCAGCAGTGAATACCTGCTAAGAGCGGATACGCAGTATTTT. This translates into CASSEYLLRADTQYF.

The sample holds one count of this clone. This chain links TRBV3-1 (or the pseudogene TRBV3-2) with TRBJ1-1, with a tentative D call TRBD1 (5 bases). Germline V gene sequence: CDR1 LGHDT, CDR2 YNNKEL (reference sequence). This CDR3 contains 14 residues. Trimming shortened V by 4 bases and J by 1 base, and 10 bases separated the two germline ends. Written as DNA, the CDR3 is TGTGCCAGCAGCCCTCAGGACAAGAACACTGAAGCTTTCTTT. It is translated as CASSPQDKNTEAFF.

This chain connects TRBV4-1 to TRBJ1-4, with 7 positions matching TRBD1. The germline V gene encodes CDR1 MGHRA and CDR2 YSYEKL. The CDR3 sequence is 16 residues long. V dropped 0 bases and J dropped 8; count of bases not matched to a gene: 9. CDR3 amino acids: CASSQDLGRGREKLFF. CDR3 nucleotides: TGCGCCAGCAGCCAAGATCTAGGCAGGGGGAGGGAAAAACTGTTTTTT.

The CDR3 sequence is CASSAHSEQYF. The CDR3 DNA follows: TGTGCCAGCAGCGCACACAGCGAGCAGTACTTC. J is TRBJ2-7 and V is TRBV11-2; unclear D gene. The V end lost 5 bases, the J end lost 6 bases, and 8 bases lay between the germline ends. This CDR3 comprises 11 residues. Germline V lookup: CDR1 SGHAT, CDR2 FQNNGV. Using reference TRBV11-2 and TRBJ2-7 for the parts outside the CDR3, the full variable domain is EAGVAQSPRYKIIEKRQSVAFWCNPISGHATLYWYQQILGQGPKLLIQFQNNGVVDDSQLPKDRFSAERLKGVDSTLKIQPAKLEDSAVYLCASSAHSEQYFGPGTRLTVT.

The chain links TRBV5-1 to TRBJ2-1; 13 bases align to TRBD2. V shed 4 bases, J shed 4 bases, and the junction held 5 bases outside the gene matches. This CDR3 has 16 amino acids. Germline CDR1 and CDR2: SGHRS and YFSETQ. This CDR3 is CASSPTSGGHYNEQFF. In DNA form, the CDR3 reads TGCGCCAGCAGCCCGACTAGCGGGGGGCATTACAATGAGCAGTTCTTC.

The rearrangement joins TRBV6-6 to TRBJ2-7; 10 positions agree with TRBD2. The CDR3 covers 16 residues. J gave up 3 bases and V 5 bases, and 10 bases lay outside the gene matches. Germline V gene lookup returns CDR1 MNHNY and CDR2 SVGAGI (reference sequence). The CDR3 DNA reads TGTGCCAGCAGTCGCACAAGCGGGGGGGCGGTCTACGAGCAGTACTTC. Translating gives CASSRTSGGAVYEQYF.

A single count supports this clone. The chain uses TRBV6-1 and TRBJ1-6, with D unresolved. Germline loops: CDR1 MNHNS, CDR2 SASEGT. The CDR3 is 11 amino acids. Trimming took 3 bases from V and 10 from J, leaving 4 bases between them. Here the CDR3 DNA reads TGTGCCAGCAGTGATCAGTCACCCCTCCACTTT. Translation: CASSDQSPLHF.

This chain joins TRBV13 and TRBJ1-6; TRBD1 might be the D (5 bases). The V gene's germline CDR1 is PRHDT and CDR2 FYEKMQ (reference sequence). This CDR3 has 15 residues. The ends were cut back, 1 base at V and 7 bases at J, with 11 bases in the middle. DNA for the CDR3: TGTGCCAGCAGCTTAGTTTCGGGGGTGAATTCACCCCTCCACTTT. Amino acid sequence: CASSLVSGVNSPLHF.

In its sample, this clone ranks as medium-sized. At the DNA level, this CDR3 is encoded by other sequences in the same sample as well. CDR3 bases: TGTGCCAGCAGTTTATCCTACGGGCAGGGGAGCAATCAGCCCCAGCATTTT. Translation gives CASSLSYGQGSNQPQHF. The chain uses TRBV27 and TRBJ1-5, with D maybe TRBD1 (6 bases). The CDR3 length is 17 residues. V was shortened by 0 bases and J by 1 base, with 13 bases between the two germline ends. Looked up from germline, CDR1 is MNHEY and CDR2 is SMNVEV (reference sequence).

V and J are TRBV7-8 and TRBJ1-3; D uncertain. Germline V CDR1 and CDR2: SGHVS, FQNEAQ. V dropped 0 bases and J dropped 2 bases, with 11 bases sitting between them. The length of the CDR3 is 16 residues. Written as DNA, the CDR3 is TGTGCCAGCAGCTTAGCGGTCGGAGTCACTGGAAACACCATATATTTT. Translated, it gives CASSLAVGVTGNTIYF.

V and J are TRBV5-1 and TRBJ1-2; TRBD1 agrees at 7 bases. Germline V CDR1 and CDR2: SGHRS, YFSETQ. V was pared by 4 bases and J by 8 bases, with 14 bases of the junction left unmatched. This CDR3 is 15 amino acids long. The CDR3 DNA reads TGCGCCAGCAGCCCCGGAAGGGGGCCATCATCCGGCTACACCTTC. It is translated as CASSPGRGPSSGYTF.

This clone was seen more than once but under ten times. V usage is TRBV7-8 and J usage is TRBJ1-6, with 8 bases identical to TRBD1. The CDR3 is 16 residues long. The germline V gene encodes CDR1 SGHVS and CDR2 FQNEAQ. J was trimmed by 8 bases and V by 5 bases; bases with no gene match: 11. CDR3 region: CASSPGTGVQDSPLHF. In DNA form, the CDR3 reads TGTGCCAGCAGCCCAGGGACAGGAGTTCAGGATTCACCCCTCCACTTT. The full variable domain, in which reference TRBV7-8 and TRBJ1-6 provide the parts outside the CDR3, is GAGVSQSPRYKVAKRGQDVALRCDPISGHVSLFWYQQALGQGPEFLTYFQNEAQLDKSGLPSDRFFAERPEGSVSTLKIQRTQQEDSAVYLCASSPGTGVQDSPLHFGNGTRLTVT.

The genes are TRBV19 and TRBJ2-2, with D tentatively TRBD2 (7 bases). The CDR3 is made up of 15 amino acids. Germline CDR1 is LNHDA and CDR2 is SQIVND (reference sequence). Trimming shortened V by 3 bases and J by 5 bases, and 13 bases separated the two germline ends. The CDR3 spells CASSIGGRGTGELFF. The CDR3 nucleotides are TGTGCCAGTAGTATCGGGGGGCGCGGTACCGGGGAGCTGTTTTTT.

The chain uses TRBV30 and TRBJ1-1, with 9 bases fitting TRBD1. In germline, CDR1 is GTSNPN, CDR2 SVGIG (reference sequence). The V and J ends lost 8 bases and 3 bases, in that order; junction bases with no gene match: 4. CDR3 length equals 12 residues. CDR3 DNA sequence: TGTGCCGGAAGGACAGGGGACACTGAAGCTTTCTTT. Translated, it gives CAGRTGDTEAFF.

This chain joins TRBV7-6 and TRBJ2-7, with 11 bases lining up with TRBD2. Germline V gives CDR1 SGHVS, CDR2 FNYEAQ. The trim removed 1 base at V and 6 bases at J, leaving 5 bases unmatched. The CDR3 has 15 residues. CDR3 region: CASSLGSGGAGEQYF. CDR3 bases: TGTGCCAGCAGCTTAGGTAGCGGGGGGGCCGGCGAGCAGTACTTC.

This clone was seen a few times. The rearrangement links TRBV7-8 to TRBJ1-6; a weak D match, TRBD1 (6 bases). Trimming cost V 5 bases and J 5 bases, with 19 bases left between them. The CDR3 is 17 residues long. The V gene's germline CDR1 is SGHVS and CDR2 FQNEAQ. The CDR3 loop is CASSPLGGAWDNSPLHF. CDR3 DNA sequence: TGTGCCAGCAGCCCCCTGGGGGGGGCTTGGGATAATTCACCCCTCCACTTT.

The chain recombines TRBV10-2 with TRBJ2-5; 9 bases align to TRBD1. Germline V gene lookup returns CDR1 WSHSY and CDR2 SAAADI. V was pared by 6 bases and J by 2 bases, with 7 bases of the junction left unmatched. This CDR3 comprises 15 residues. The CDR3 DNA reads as TGCGCCAGCAGCCTGGGGACAGGGCCTCAAGAGACCCAGTACTTC. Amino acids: CASSLGTGPQETQYF.

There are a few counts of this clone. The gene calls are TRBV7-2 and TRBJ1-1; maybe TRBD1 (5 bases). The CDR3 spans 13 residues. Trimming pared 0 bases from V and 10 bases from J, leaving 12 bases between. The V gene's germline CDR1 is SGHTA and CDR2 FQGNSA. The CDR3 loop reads CASSLAQGVPAFF. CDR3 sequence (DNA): TGTGCCAGCAGCTTAGCTCAGGGCGTCCCAGCTTTCTTT.

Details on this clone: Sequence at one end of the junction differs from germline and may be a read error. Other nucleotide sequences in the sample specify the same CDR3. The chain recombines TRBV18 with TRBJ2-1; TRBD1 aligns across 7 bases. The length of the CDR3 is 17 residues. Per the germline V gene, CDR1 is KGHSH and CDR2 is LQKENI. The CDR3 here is CASSPPRTGPSNNEQFF. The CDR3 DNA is TGTGCCAGCTCACCTCCGAGGACAGGCCCTTCCAACAACGAGCAGTTCTTC. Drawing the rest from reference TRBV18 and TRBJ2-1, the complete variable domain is NAGVMQNPRHLVRRRGQEARLRCSPMKGHSHVYWYRQLPEEGLKFMVYLQKENIIDESGMPKERFSAEFPKEGPSILRIQQVVRGDSAAYFCASSPPRTGPSNNEQFFGPGTRLTVL.

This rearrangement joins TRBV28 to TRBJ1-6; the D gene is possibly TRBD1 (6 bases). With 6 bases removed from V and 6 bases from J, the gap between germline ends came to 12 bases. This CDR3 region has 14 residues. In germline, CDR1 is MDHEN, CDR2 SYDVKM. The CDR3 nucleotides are TGTGCCAGCAGGGAGGGGGGGGGTAATTCACCCCTCCACTTT. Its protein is CASREGGGNSPLHF.

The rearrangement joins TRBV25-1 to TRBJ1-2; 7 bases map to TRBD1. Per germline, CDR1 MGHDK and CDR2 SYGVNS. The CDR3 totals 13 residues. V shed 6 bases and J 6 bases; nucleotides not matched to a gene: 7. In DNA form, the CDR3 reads TGTGCCAGCAGCCAACAGGGGAGCGATGGCTACACCTTC. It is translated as CASSQQGSDGYTF.

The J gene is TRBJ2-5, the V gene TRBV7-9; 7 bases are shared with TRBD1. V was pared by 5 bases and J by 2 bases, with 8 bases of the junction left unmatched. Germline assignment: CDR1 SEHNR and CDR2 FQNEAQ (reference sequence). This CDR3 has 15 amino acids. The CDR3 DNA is TGTGCCAGCAGCCCCCGACAGGGTCCACAAGAGACCCAGTACTTC. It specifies CASSPRQGPQETQYF.

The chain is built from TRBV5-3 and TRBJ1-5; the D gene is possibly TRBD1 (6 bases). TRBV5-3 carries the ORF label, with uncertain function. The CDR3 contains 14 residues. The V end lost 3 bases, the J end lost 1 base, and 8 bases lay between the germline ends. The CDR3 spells CARSYGQSNQPQHF. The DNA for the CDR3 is TGTGCCAGAAGCTATGGACAGAGCAATCAGCCCCAGCATTTT.

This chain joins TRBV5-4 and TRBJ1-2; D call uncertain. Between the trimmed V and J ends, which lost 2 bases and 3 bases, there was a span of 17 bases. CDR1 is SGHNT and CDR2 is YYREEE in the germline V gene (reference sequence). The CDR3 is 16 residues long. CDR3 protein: CASSFYSPRTDYGYTF. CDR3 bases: TGTGCCAGCAGCTTCTACAGCCCCCGAACTGACTATGGCTACACCTTC.

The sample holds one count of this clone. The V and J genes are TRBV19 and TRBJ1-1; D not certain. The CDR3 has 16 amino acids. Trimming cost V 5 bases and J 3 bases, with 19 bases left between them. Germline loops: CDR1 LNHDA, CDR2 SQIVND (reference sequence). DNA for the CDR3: TGTGCCAGTAGTCCCCCCGGCAGAAGACATGACACTGAAGCTTTCTTT. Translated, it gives CASSPPGRRHDTEAFF.

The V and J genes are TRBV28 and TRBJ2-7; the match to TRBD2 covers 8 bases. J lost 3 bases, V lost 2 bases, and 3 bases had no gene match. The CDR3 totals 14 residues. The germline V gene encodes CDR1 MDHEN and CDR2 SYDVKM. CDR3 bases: TGTGCCAGCAGTTTAGCGGGAGGTTTCTACGAGCAGTACTTC. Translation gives CASSLAGGFYEQYF.